This entry lists 28 T cell receptor beta chains sequenced from one sample in a study of cytomegalovirus exposure and HLA in healthy donors. This PCR relied on a set of 60 Vbeta primers and 13 Jbeta primers. Using immunoSEQ multiplex PCR, the repertoire was profiled, and TCRdb retains in-frame clones only, with some absent. In the table there are more than 45,000 clones, roughly 76% of which are singletons. Sequenced material: PBMCs. Receptor source: a man aged 30-40 years in good health and CMV-seronegative.

This sequence joins TRBV18 and TRBJ2-2, with 8 nucleotides matching TRBD1. The length of the CDR3 is 16 residues. J was trimmed by 6 bases and V by 2 bases; bases with no gene match: 8. Germline CDR1 reads KGHSH; CDR2 reads LQKENI. The CDR3 sequence: CASSPETGGLAGELFF. The DNA for the CDR3 is TGTGCCAGCTCACCAGAAACAGGGGGACTCGCCGGGGAGCTGTTTTTT.

The V call is TRBV7-9, the J call TRBJ1-1, with D tentatively TRBD1 (5 bases). Germline loops: CDR1 SEHNR, CDR2 FQNEAQ (reference sequence). With 5 bases removed from V and 4 bases from J, the gap between germline ends came to 11 bases. CDR3 length: 13 residues. In DNA, the CDR3 is TGTGCCAGCAGCCAAGAAGACAGCACTGAAGCTTTCTTT. It is translated as CASSQEDSTEAFF.

This clone was seen just once. V is TRBV5-1 and J is TRBJ2-1, with a possible D match to TRBD2 (6 bases). Germline V gives CDR1 SGHRS, CDR2 YFSETQ. V was cut by 6 bases and J by 3 bases, with 16 bases left in between. The CDR3 length is 15 residues. In DNA form, the CDR3 reads TGCGCCAGCACCCCGGTGGGGGAGGACTACAATGAGCAGTTCTTC. It is translated as CASTPVGEDYNEQFF.

The V gene is TRBV30, the J gene TRBJ1-1, with D possibly TRBD1 on 6 matching bases. V gave up 4 bases and J gave up 1 base, with 13 bases separating them. CDR1 and CDR2 (germline): GTSNPN, SVGIG (reference sequence). The CDR3 extends over 14 amino acids. CDR3 sequence reads: CAWNPRGGNTEAFF. Written as DNA, the CDR3 is TGTGCCTGGAACCCCAGAGGGGGGAACACTGAAGCTTTCTTT.

The chain couples TRBV19 to TRBJ2-7, with a weak D call TRBD2 (6 bases). Germline CDR1 is LNHDA and CDR2 is SQIVND (reference sequence). Trimming stripped 5 bases from V and 0 bases from J, with 8 bases between. The CDR3 spans 13 residues. Here the CDR3 DNA reads TGTGCCAGTAGTCTCGGGAGCTCCTACGAGCAGTACTTC. Translating it yields CASSLGSSYEQYF.

Regarding this clone: An end of the junction does not agree with germline; a read error may underlie this. The chain has TRBV6-6 and TRBJ2-6; possibly TRBD2 for D (5 bases). Per the germline V gene, CDR1 is MNHNY and CDR2 is SVGAGI (reference sequence). CDR3 length equals 15 residues. CDR3 nucleotides: TGTGCCAGCAGTAACTCGGGGAGTGGGGCCAACGTCCTGACTTTC. As protein: CASSNSGSGANVLTF.

This chain joins TRBV27 and TRBJ1-5, with 9 nucleotides matching TRBD1. Germline CDR1 reads MNHEY; CDR2 reads SMNVEV (reference sequence). J gave up 1 base and V 4 bases, and 2 bases lay outside the gene matches. The length of the CDR3 is 15 residues. CDR3 bases: TGTGCCAGCAGTTGGGGGACAGGGAGCAATCAGCCCCAGCATTTT. It codes for CASSWGTGSNQPQHF.

This clone occurred once. This chain joins TRBV6-6 and TRBJ1-1, with D unclear. Looked up from germline, CDR1 is MNHNY and CDR2 is SVGAGI (reference sequence). With 8 bases removed from V and 1 base from J, the gap between germline ends came to 14 bases. The CDR3 is made up of 14 amino acids. CDR3 sequence reads: CASAVSEWNTEAFF. The CDR3 nucleotides are TGTGCCAGCGCGGTCTCGGAGTGGAACACTGAAGCTTTCTTT.

This clone appeared a few times. The CDR3 loop is CASSIRGRETQYF. DNA for the CDR3: TGTGCCAGTAGTATCAGGGGGCGAGAGACCCAGTACTTC. V is TRBV19 and J is TRBJ2-5; TRBD1 matches 8 bases. V lost 3 bases, J lost 4 bases, and 1 base stayed unmatched. CDR3 size: 13 residues. Germline V gene lookup returns CDR1 LNHDA and CDR2 SQIVND (reference sequence).

This clone has a single count. The rearrangement uses TRBV2 and TRBJ2-1; 7 bases fit TRBD2. The germline gives CDR1 SNHLY, CDR2 FYNNEI. V lost 6 bases and J lost 4; bases outside the gene matches: 3. CDR3 length: 13 residues. In DNA form, the CDR3 reads TGTGCCAGCAGCGGGAGGACTTACAATGAGCAGTTCTTC. This encodes CASSGRTYNEQFF.

This clone occurred a few times. The final CDR3 position lacks the conserved phenylalanine or tryptophan, pointing to a likely read error. It is unclear where the CDR3 begins or ends on the DNA, so no DNA is shown, and the CDR3 is as TCRdb lists it. The sample has other DNA sequences that encode this CDR3 too. The chain has TRBV27 and TRBJ1-2; the table calls TRBD1, which could not be checked here. Including both end residues, the CDR3 is 14 amino acids long. The germline V gene encodes CDR1 MNHEY and CDR2 SMNVEV (reference sequence). The CDR3 protein is CASSSLAGGIGYTV.

The chain carries TRBV5-1 and TRBJ2-1; 8 positions agree with TRBD2. This CDR3 is built from 12 residues. Trimming took 6 bases from V and 7 from J; bases not matched to a gene: 3. The germline V gene has CDR1 SGHRS and CDR2 YFSETQ. The CDR3: CASTRGGNEQFF. The CDR3 DNA reads as TGCGCCAGCACCCGCGGGGGGAATGAGCAGTTCTTC.

There are a few counts of this clone. This chain links TRBV7-2 with TRBJ2-2; TRBD2 matches 9 bases. The CDR3 totals 15 residues. The germline V gene encodes CDR1 SGHTA and CDR2 FQGNSA. J was trimmed by 1 base and V by 3 bases; bases with no gene match: 0. The CDR3: CASSFSGRNTGELFF. CDR3 DNA: TGTGCCAGCAGCTTTAGCGGGAGGAACACCGGGGAGCTGTTTTTT.

This clone has only one observation. J is TRBJ2-3 and V is TRBV16, with 9 nucleotides matching TRBD1. With 2 bases clipped from V and 4 bases from J, the junction kept 4 bases outside the gene matches. CDR3 length equals 15 residues. Germline CDR1 and CDR2: KGHSY and FQNENV. The CDR3 DNA reads TGTGCCAGCAGCCAACCGGGACAGGGTGCAGATACGCAGTATTTT. Translating it yields CASSQPGQGADTQYF.

This chain uses TRBV18 with TRBJ2-1; 10 positions agree with TRBD2. The germline gives CDR1 KGHSH, CDR2 LQKENI. J lost 4 bases, V lost 5 bases, and 5 bases had no gene match. The CDR3 is 15 amino acids. The DNA for the CDR3 is TGTGCCAGCTCAACCTCTAGCGGGAGTTACAATGAGCAGTTCTTC. It specifies CASSTSSGSYNEQFF.

The rearrangement joins TRBV10-1 to TRBJ2-1; 8 bases map to TRBD1. Per the germline V gene, CDR1 is WNHNN and CDR2 is SYGVQD (reference sequence). The CDR3 totals 13 residues. With 4 bases clipped from V and 10 bases from J, the junction kept 6 bases outside the gene matches. Here the CDR3 DNA reads TGCGCCAGCAGTGGACAGGGGATCGGAGAGCAGTTCTTC. It yields the protein CASSGQGIGEQFF.

The chain joins TRBV29-1 to TRBJ2-7, with TRBD1 matching over 11 bases. Per germline, CDR1 SQVTM and CDR2 ANQGSEA. The junction had 6 bases not matched to a gene; V was cut back by 5 bases and J by 3 bases. This CDR3 is 14 amino acids long. Here the CDR3 DNA reads TGCAGCGTTCAGGACAGGGGGCGCTTCTACGAGCAGTACTTC. Its protein is CSVQDRGRFYEQYF.

The chain combines TRBV5-1 with TRBJ2-1; D remains ambiguous. Germline loops: CDR1 SGHRS, CDR2 YFSETQ. Trimming shortened V by 0 bases and J by 7 bases, and 8 bases separated the two germline ends. The CDR3 length is 13 residues. This CDR3 is CASSLDLSNEQFF. As DNA, the CDR3 is TGCGCCAGCAGCTTGGACCTATCGAATGAGCAGTTCTTC.

This chain joins TRBV10-2 and TRBJ1-5; 7 bases agree with TRBD1. The CDR3 extends over 13 amino acids. The germline gives CDR1 WSHSY, CDR2 SAAADI. The V segment lost 6 bases and the J segment 7 bases; nucleotides outside the gene matches: 6. The CDR3 bases are TGCGCCAGCAGGGAGACAGGGAGCCAGCCCCAGCATTTT. Its translation: CASRETGSQPQHF.

V gene TRBV5-4 combines with J gene TRBJ2-5; D is unresolved. CDR3 size: 15 residues. V was clipped by 4 bases and J by 2 bases, with 15 bases between them. CDR1 SGHNT and CDR2 YYREEE come from the germline V gene (reference sequence). CDR3 sequence: CASSDRSTSQETQYF. The CDR3 DNA reads TGTGCCAGCAGCGACCGATCGACAAGTCAAGAGACCCAGTACTTC.

J is TRBJ2-5 and V is TRBV5-4; 12 bases are a match to TRBD2. CDR3 size: 15 residues. Trimming removed 4 bases from V and 2 bases from J; junction bases left unmatched: 3. Per the germline V gene, CDR1 is SGHNT and CDR2 is YYREEE (reference sequence). The CDR3 sequence: CASSLGTSGQETQYF. CDR3 sequence (DNA): TGTGCCAGCAGCCTCGGGACTAGCGGGCAAGAGACCCAGTACTTC.

The sample holds a few counts of this clone. This chain connects TRBV11-2 to TRBJ2-5; weak D call: TRBD2 (6 bases). This CDR3 comprises 14 residues. Germline CDR1 is SGHAT and CDR2 is FQNNGV. V was shortened by 5 bases and J by 0 bases, with 10 bases between the two germline ends. The CDR3 region has the DNA TGTGCCAGCAGCCTCGGACTAAACCAAGAGACCCAGTACTTC. Translation: CASSLGLNQETQYF.

This clone has just one count. The chain uses TRBV5-6 and TRBJ1-2, with 7 positions matching TRBD1. J gave up 0 bases and V 5 bases, and 4 bases lay outside the gene matches. Germline V gene lookup returns CDR1 SGHDT and CDR2 YYEEEE. The CDR3 extends over 14 amino acids. CDR3 bases: TGTGCCAGCAGGGAGACAGGGTCTAACTATGGCTACACCTTC. Its translation: CASRETGSNYGYTF.

The genes are TRBV29-1 and TRBJ2-7; D is perhaps TRBD1 (6 bases). The CDR3 runs 12 residues. CDR1 is SQVTM and CDR2 is ANQGSEA in the germline V gene. Trimming pared 6 bases from V and 2 bases from J, leaving 11 bases between. The CDR3 DNA is TGCAGCGTAATGGACAGCACCTACGAGCAGTACTTC. This translates into CSVMDSTYEQYF.

The chain carries TRBV6-6 and TRBJ1-5, with no clear D. V lost 4 bases to trimming and J lost 6 bases, with 4 bases between them. CDR3 length: 11 residues. CDR1 is MNHNY and CDR2 is SVGAGI in the germline V gene (reference sequence). The CDR3 nucleotides are TGTGCCAGCAGTTCCGGTCAGCCCCAGCATTTT. This gives the protein CASSSGQPQHF.

This clone was recorded a few times. The J gene is TRBJ1-5, the V gene TRBV18, with 7 bases matching TRBD1. The germline CDR1 and CDR2 sequences are KGHSH and LQKENI. The CDR3 spans 16 residues. V trimming: 3 bases; J trimming: 6 bases; junction bases outside the gene matches: 11. As DNA, the CDR3 is TGTGCCAGCTCACCGCGAACAGGGGTGGATGGTCAGCCCCAGCATTTT. Its translation is CASSPRTGVDGQPQHF.

V is TRBV7-9 and J is TRBJ2-7, with a tentative D call TRBD2 (6 bases). The CDR3 totals 16 residues. Looked up from germline, CDR1 is SEHNR and CDR2 is FQNEAQ (reference sequence). The ends were cut back, 5 bases at V and 0 bases at J, with 17 bases in the middle. The CDR3 DNA reads TGTGCCAGCAGCCTTTGGGGCGGGACCAGCTCCTACGAGCAGTACTTC. Its protein product is CASSLWGGTSSYEQYF.

This rearrangement joins TRBV27 to TRBJ2-7, with 15 nucleotides matching TRBD2. The CDR3 spans 18 residues. V lost 8 bases and J lost 7; bases outside the gene matches: 18. Germline values: CDR1 MNHEY, CDR2 SMNVEV (reference sequence). CDR3 in amino acids: CASGTGLAGGFLLGEQYF. CDR3 nucleotides: TGTGCCAGCGGAACGGGACTAGCGGGAGGTTTCCTACTGGGGGAGCAGTACTTC.